This record looks at one T cell receptor beta chain sequence and its context. Its cognate antigen is unknown. Trimming took 0 bases from V and 4 from J, leaving 13 bases between them. The CDR3 runs 15 residues. The germline CDR1 and CDR2 sequences are LNHNV and YYDKDF (reference sequence). The study ran its PCR with 60 Vbeta and 13 Jbeta primers. Using immunoSEQ multiplex PCR, the repertoire was profiled, and TCRdb retains in-frame clones only, with some absent. The profile shows 90,000 to 140,000 clones, around 84% of them singletons. This entry comes from a study of cytomegalovirus exposure and HLA in healthy donors. At the level of the study: Earlier findings included 100 million to 130 million unique TCR beta sequences obtained from 170 million or so T cells. Of all 400 or so donors who were genotyped, about 84% belonged to the Caucasian-associated ancestry cluster.

Whole-study findings and limits: Immune exposure was documented only through CMV serostatus. A later look showed TCR association rates differing by HLA locus, highest for DRB1 and lowest for HLA-C.

The sample was PBMCs. The chain joins TRBV15 to TRBJ2-7; a possible D gene is TRBD1 (5 bases). The clonotype originates from a man aged 30 to 45 in good health and CMV-seronegative. The chain's CDR3 is CATSRDYSGLYEQYF. The CDR3 DNA reads TGTGCCACCAGCAGAGACTATTCAGGGCTGTACGAGCAGTACTTC.